The clone carrying this T cell receptor (beta chain) came up once. This specimen belongs to a study of immune evolution from preneoplasia to lung adenocarcinoma. The method was immunoSEQ multiplex PCR; TCRdb's version includes in-frame clones alone and lacks a portion of them. The sample has 15,000 to 20,000 clones, around nine tenths seen once. The sequence came from a person aged 65-85 years with invasive lung adenocarcinoma. Sequenced sample: FFPE invasive lung adenocarcinoma tissue.

In nucleotides, the CDR3 is TGTGCCAGCAGACCTACTAGCGGGAGGGCCGGGAATGAGCAGTTCTTC. Translating gives CASRPTSGRAGNEQFF. The chain carries TRBV28 and TRBJ2-1; 13 nucleotides agree with TRBD2. Germline V gene sequence: CDR1 MDHEN, CDR2 SYDVKM. CDR3 size: 16 residues. J lost 7 bases, V lost 6 bases, and 9 bases had no gene match.